These 30 T cell receptor beta chains came from one sample sequenced in a study of control samples from healthy donors and cancer patients. The assay was immunoSEQ multiplex PCR, and TCRdb's table has in-frame clones only and misses some. The sample includes roughly 6,900 clones, approximately 86% of them seen just once. The specimen sequenced was PBMCs. The origin of the receptors is a man between 65 and 85 years old with lung cancer.

CDR3 loop: CASTPASGYTF. For the CDR3, the DNA is TGTGCCAGCACCCCCGCATCCGGCTACACCTTC. J is TRBJ1-2 and V is TRBV7-9; no clear D gene. The CDR3 contains 11 residues. The ends were cut back, 7 bases at V and 8 bases at J, with 11 bases in the middle. The germline CDR1 and CDR2 sequences are SEHNR and FQNEAQ (reference sequence).

The J gene is TRBJ2-5, the V gene TRBV30; TRBD1 matches 7 bases. The V gene's germline CDR1 is GTSNPN and CDR2 SVGIG (reference sequence). Unmatched junction bases numbered 11, after V lost 2 bases and J lost 5 bases. The length of the CDR3 is 15 residues. CDR3 loop: CAWSPPPTGLETQYF. The DNA of the CDR3 is TGTGCCTGGAGTCCGCCCCCGACAGGGCTGGAGACCCAGTACTTC.

The genes are TRBV4-3 and TRBJ1-1, with D possibly matching TRBD1 (5 bases). From germline, CDR1 is LGHNA and CDR2 YSLEER. The CDR3 is 16 amino acids. V was trimmed by 0 bases and J by 0 bases, leaving 11 bases between them. For the CDR3, the DNA is TGCGCCAGCAGCCAAGACTTCAGGGTGATGAACACTGAAGCTTTCTTT. Its translation: CASSQDFRVMNTEAFF.

This rearrangement joins TRBV27 to TRBJ2-7, with D possibly matching TRBD2 (5 bases). The CDR3 is 14 residues long. Germline CDR1 is MNHEY and CDR2 is SMNVEV (reference sequence). The ends were cut back, 6 bases at V and 3 bases at J, with 15 bases in the middle. The CDR3 DNA sequence: TGTGCCAGCAGCCAAGCCGGACTTAACTACGAGCAGTACTTC. Translating gives CASSQAGLNYEQYF.

This clone was observed once. This chain connects TRBV20-1 to TRBJ1-1, with no clear D. Per the germline V gene, CDR1 is DFQATT and CDR2 is SNEGSKA (reference sequence). The CDR3 has 16 amino acids. Between the trimmed V and J ends, which lost 3 bases and 0 bases, there was a span of 17 bases. The CDR3 DNA follows: TGCAGTGCTAGTTCCCCCTCAGGTCTAATGAACACTGAAGCTTTCTTT. It yields the protein CSASSPSGLMNTEAFF.

The CDR3 region is CASKNREGDTEAFF. The CDR3 region has the DNA TGTGCCAGTAAAAATCGGGAGGGCGACACTGAAGCTTTCTTT. The chain joins TRBV19 to TRBJ1-1, with D hard to call. CDR1 LNHDA and CDR2 SQIVND come from the germline V gene (reference sequence). This CDR3 has 14 residues. The V end was cut by 7 bases, the J end by 3 bases, with 15 bases between.

The genes are TRBV6-2 or TRBV6-3 and TRBJ2-6; 11 bases are shared with TRBD1. V was clipped by 2 bases and J by 4 bases; unmatched bases: 7. Germline CDR1 is MNHEY and CDR2 is SVGEGT. There are 18 residues in the CDR3. The chain's CDR3 is CASSYPGQGAAGANVLTF. The CDR3 DNA follows: TGTGCCAGCAGTTACCCTGGACAGGGGGCAGCCGGGGCCAACGTCCTGACTTTC.

V is TRBV28 and J is TRBJ2-7; possible D gene TRBD2, 5 bases. The CDR3 loop spans 17 amino acids. Germline lookup yields CDR1 MDHEN and CDR2 SYDVKM. V was clipped by 7 bases and J by 5 bases, with 27 bases between them. CDR3: CASTVYASRASSHEQYF. DNA of the CDR3: TGTGCCAGCACCGTTTATGCAAGTAGGGCTAGCAGCCACGAGCAGTACTTC.

V gene TRBV6-5 combines with J gene TRBJ2-1; TRBD2 aligns across 10 bases. Germline lookup yields CDR1 MNHEY and CDR2 SVGAGI. Losses at the gene ends were 0 bases for V and 4 bases for J; bases not matched to a gene: 0. The CDR3 spans 15 residues. CDR3 DNA sequence: TGTGCCAGCAGTTACTCTAGCGGGAGGTACAATGAGCAGTTCTTC. Amino acids: CASSYSSGRYNEQFF.

The chain links TRBV6-6 to TRBJ1-5, with D perhaps matching TRBD1 (5 bases). Germline V gene lookup returns CDR1 MNHNY and CDR2 SVGAGI (reference sequence). CDR3 size: 13 residues. Trimming took 5 bases from V and 2 from J, leaving 7 bases between them. The CDR3 DNA follows: TGTGCCAGCAGTGGGACGGGCAATCAGCCCCAGCATTTT. This codes for CASSGTGNQPQHF.

This chain joins TRBV27 and TRBJ1-6; TRBD1 might be the D (5 bases). V was shortened by 8 bases and J by 1 base, with 12 bases between the two germline ends. CDR1 is MNHEY and CDR2 is SMNVEV in the germline V gene (reference sequence). The CDR3 length is 15 residues. CDR3 sequence: CASSWGHSYNSPLHF. The CDR3 DNA follows: TGTGCCAGCTCTTGGGGCCATTCCTATAATTCACCCCTCCACTTT.

In its sample, this clone was seen once. CDR3 amino acids: CASRPGQGTGELFF. The CDR3 DNA reads TGTGCCAGCAGACCGGGACAGGGCACCGGGGAGCTGTTTTTT. V and J are TRBV7-6 and TRBJ2-2; 9 nucleotides line up with TRBD1. The CDR3 has 14 amino acids. CDR1 and CDR2 (germline): SGHVS, FNYEAQ. V dropped 6 bases and J dropped 4; count of bases not matched to a gene: 3.

The CDR3 DNA is TGCAGCGCGGGACTAGCGGCCTACAATGAGCAGTTCTTC. Amino acids: CSAGLAAYNEQFF. The V gene is TRBV29-1, the J gene TRBJ2-1, with 11 bases aligning to TRBD2. Unmatched junction bases numbered 1, after V lost 7 bases and J lost 2 bases. Germline CDR1 and CDR2: SQVTM and ANQGSEA. This CDR3 is 13 amino acids long.

The chain carries TRBV3-1 (or the pseudogene TRBV3-2) and TRBJ2-1; 9 nucleotides align to TRBD1. Germline loops: CDR1 LGHDT, CDR2 YNNKEL (reference sequence). The CDR3 extends over 18 amino acids. The ends lost 5 bases at V and 2 bases at J; junction bases unmatched: 13. CDR3 region: CASSFYARGQGTYNEQFF. Here the CDR3 DNA reads TGTGCCAGCAGCTTCTACGCCCGGGGACAGGGCACCTACAATGAGCAGTTCTTC.

This clone appeared once. The V call is TRBV19, the J call TRBJ2-6, with a tentative D call TRBD1 (5 bases). The ends were cut back, 4 bases at V and 2 bases at J, with 12 bases in the middle. CDR3 length: 16 amino acids. Germline CDR1 is LNHDA and CDR2 is SQIVND (reference sequence). The CDR3 bases are TGTGCCAGTAGTACGAATCGACAGCCTGGGGCCAACGTCCTGACTTTC. Translating it yields CASSTNRQPGANVLTF.

This clone came up once. CDR3 amino acids: CASSGTATNEKLFF. The CDR3 region has the DNA TGTGCCAGCAGTGGGACGGCAACTAATGAAAAACTGTTTTTT. The rearrangement uses TRBV6-2 or TRBV6-3 and TRBJ1-4; TRBD1 might be the D (5 bases). Looked up from germline, CDR1 is MNHEY and CDR2 is SVGEGT. V lost 5 bases and J lost 0, with 7 bases in between. This CDR3 has 14 amino acids.

The genes are TRBV18 and TRBJ1-1, with D unclear. The germline CDR1 and CDR2 sequences are KGHSH and LQKENI. CDR3 length equals 16 residues. Trimming took 2 bases from V and 1 from J, leaving 14 bases between them. CDR3 loop: CASSPAHASKNTEAFF. The CDR3 DNA is TGTGCCAGCTCACCAGCGCACGCCTCAAAGAACACTGAAGCTTTCTTT.

The gene calls are TRBV9 and TRBJ2-7, with TRBD1 identical over 9 bases. CDR1 and CDR2 from the germline V gene are SGDLS and YYNGEE. This CDR3 has 15 residues. Trimming took 3 bases from V and 3 from J; bases not matched to a gene: 7. This CDR3 reads CASSAGQGPLYEQYF. CDR3 DNA sequence: TGTGCCAGCAGCGCGGGACAGGGCCCCCTCTACGAGCAGTACTTC.

In its sample, this clone was seen once. The gene calls are TRBV10-1 and TRBJ2-2; D is ambiguous. V gave up 6 bases and J gave up 1 base, with 0 bases separating them. The CDR3 consists of 11 residues. Germline values: CDR1 WNHNN, CDR2 SYGVQD (reference sequence). The CDR3 nucleotides are TGCGCCAGCAGGAACACCGGGGAGCTGTTTTTT. Translated, it gives CASRNTGELFF.

The chain uses TRBV28 and TRBJ2-3; 8 positions match TRBD1. Looked up from germline, CDR1 is MDHEN and CDR2 is SYDVKM. The V segment lost 5 bases and the J segment 2 bases; nucleotides outside the gene matches: 18. The CDR3 runs to 19 residues. CDR3 protein: CASSPSPGQVGPHTDTQYF. CDR3 sequence (DNA): TGTGCCAGCAGTCCCAGTCCGGGACAGGTGGGGCCCCACACAGATACGCAGTATTTT.

The chain has TRBV24-1 and TRBJ2-7, with 8 bases that match TRBD1. The CDR3 has 13 amino acids. J was trimmed by 7 bases and V by 3 bases; bases with no gene match: 4. Germline CDR1 reads KGHDR; CDR2 reads SFDVKD. The chain's CDR3 is CATSDDRGWEQYF. The DNA for the CDR3 is TGTGCCACCAGTGATGACAGGGGTTGGGAGCAGTACTTC.

The genes are TRBV28 and TRBJ2-7; 12 nucleotides line up with TRBD2. The V and J ends lost 6 bases and 5 bases, in that order; junction bases with no gene match: 8. This CDR3 has 15 amino acids. Germline V gene lookup returns CDR1 MDHEN and CDR2 SYDVKM. The DNA for the CDR3 is TGTGCCAGCAGAATGACTAGCGGGAGAAACAACGAGCAGTACTTC. It yields the protein CASRMTSGRNNEQYF.

The chain carries TRBV5-1 and TRBJ2-5, with 8 bases that match TRBD1. The germline gives CDR1 SGHRS, CDR2 YFSETQ. Trimming took 4 bases from V and 3 from J; bases not matched to a gene: 8. The CDR3 spans 15 residues. CDR3 DNA: TGCGCCAGCAGCCGTGGGACAGGCGGAGAAGAGACCCAGTACTTC. Protein: CASSRGTGGEETQYF.

The CDR3 DNA is TGCAGCGTTCTTTCGGGCAACAGGGAGGGCGAGCAGTACTTC. This encodes CSVLSGNREGEQYF. This chain joins TRBV29-1 and TRBJ2-7, with D perhaps matching TRBD2 (7 bases). From germline, CDR1 is SQVTM and CDR2 ANQGSEA. The CDR3 extends over 14 amino acids. V lost 5 bases, J lost 6 bases, and 20 bases lay in between.

CDR3 DNA: TGTGCCAGCATGACCAGGGGGCACACTGAAGCTTTCTTT. As protein: CASMTRGHTEAFF. This chain links TRBV5-4 with TRBJ1-1, with TRBD1 matching over 8 bases. Germline trimming cut 6 bases from V and 3 bases from J; bases unmatched to any gene: 4. The CDR3 covers 13 residues. Germline V gene sequence: CDR1 SGHNT, CDR2 YYREEE (reference sequence).

The chain joins TRBV9 to TRBJ2-2; no clear D gene. Trimming left V 0 bases short and J 0 bases short, with 6 bases between. The CDR3 is made up of 15 amino acids. Germline assignment: CDR1 SGDLS and CDR2 YYNGEE. CDR3 region: CASSVVGTNTGELFF. In DNA, the CDR3 is TGTGCCAGCAGCGTAGTGGGAACGAACACCGGGGAGCTGTTTTTT.

This clone was seen once. The V gene is TRBV10-2, the J gene TRBJ1-6; perhaps TRBD1 as D (6 bases). V lost 3 bases, J lost 9 bases, and 12 bases lay in between. The germline gives CDR1 WSHSY, CDR2 SAAADI. The CDR3 loop spans 14 amino acids. The CDR3 nucleotides read TGCGCCAGCAGTGAAGGGGGGCGAAGTTCACCCCTCCACTTT. Its translation: CASSEGGRSSPLHF.

The rearrangement uses TRBV7-9 and TRBJ1-1, with 8 bases aligning to TRBD1. This CDR3 has 16 amino acids. The V segment lost 6 bases and the J segment 4 bases; nucleotides outside the gene matches: 13. Germline V gene lookup returns CDR1 SEHNR and CDR2 FQNEAQ (reference sequence). The CDR3 reads CASSFGQGFAGTEAFF. The CDR3 region has the DNA TGTGCCAGCAGTTTTGGACAGGGCTTTGCAGGCACTGAAGCTTTCTTT. Full variable domain (outside the CDR3, taken from reference TRBV7-9 and TRBJ1-1): DTGVSQNPRHKITKRGQNVTFRCDPISEHNRLYWYRQTLGQGPEFLTYFQNEAQLEKSRLLSDRFSAERPKGSFSTLEIQRTEQGDSAMYLCASSFGQGFAGTEAFFGQGTRLTVV.

This clone has more than one count but fewer than ten. The chain employs TRBV18 and TRBJ1-5; D is uncertain. Deletions cut 2 bases from V and 3 bases from J, with 5 bases between. Looked up from germline, CDR1 is KGHSH and CDR2 is LQKENI. There are 13 residues in the CDR3. The CDR3 sequence is CASSPGNNQPQHF. The DNA for the CDR3 is TGTGCCAGCTCACCAGGAAACAATCAGCCCCAGCATTTT.

The genes are TRBV7-2 and TRBJ2-7; tentatively, D is TRBD2 (5 bases). V lost 5 bases and J lost 4, with 18 bases in between. The CDR3 loop spans 15 amino acids. Germline CDR1 SGHTA, CDR2 FQGNSA. The CDR3 reads CASSPFKQTTYEQYF. CDR3 DNA: TGTGCCAGCAGCCCATTTAAACAGACTACTTACGAGCAGTACTTC.